The clone carrying this T cell receptor beta chain came up once. This sample is drawn from a study of blood T cell repertoires in COVID-19. Study background: The cDNA or gDNA used as material had been derived from T cells, B-cell-depleted T cells, or PBMCs.

The participants were between about 18 and 90 years old and came from 24 US areas. Assay: immunoSEQ multiplex PCR; the TCRdb copy retains only in-frame clones and omits some. This sample yields around 260,000 clones, of which about 80% are seen a single time; under 4.5% belongs to the top ten. Germline-derived CDR1 and CDR2 are MRHNA and SNTAGT. Between the trimmed V and J ends, which lost 6 bases and 9 bases, there was a span of 15 bases. This CDR3 spans 13 amino acids. This TCR derives from a young man with acute COVID-19. The sample was PBMCs or T cells enriched from blood (not recorded which). V gene TRBV6-4 combines with J gene TRBJ2-1, with D possibly TRBD2 on 6 matching bases. The CDR3: CASSSLFGGEQFF. The CDR3, as DNA: TGTGCCAGCAGCTCCCTTTTCGGGGGTGAGCAGTTCTTC.